These 30 T cell receptor beta chains originate from one sample sequenced in a study of response to subunit inactivated influenza vaccine. Each CDR3 protein is one row after TCRdb ran MiXCR on the RT-PCR reads. The sample has under 800,000 distinct CDR3 sequences; approximately 13% are singletons. Sequencing was performed on PBMCs from blood, taken approximately 15 days before vaccination. These receptors were collected from a man aged 50 or older who received an inactivated influenza vaccine.

This clonotype was seen more than once but under ten times. The V call is TRBV6-1, the J call TRBJ1-2; no definite D call. Trimming pared 6 bases from V and 8 bases from J, leaving 7 bases between. Germline lookup yields CDR1 MNHNS and CDR2 SASEGT. The CDR3 is made up of 10 amino acids. CDR3 loop: CASRDRGYTF. The CDR3 nucleotides read TGTGCCAGCAGGGATCGAGGCTACACCTTC.

Only one count was recorded for this clonotype. The chain joins TRBV7-9 to TRBJ1-2, with TRBD1 as a possible D gene (6 bases). Trimming shortened V by 7 bases and J by 8 bases, and 20 bases separated the two germline ends. The CDR3 is 14 residues long. CDR1 and CDR2 (germline): SEHNR, FQNEAQ (reference sequence). The CDR3 region is CASKANREAHGYTF. CDR3 coding DNA: TGTGCCAGCAAGGCTAACAGGGAAGCGCACGGCTACACCTTC.

This clonotype was seen more than once but under ten times. This sequence joins TRBV12-3 or TRBV12-4 and TRBJ2-7; TRBD1 matches 8 bases. V shed 5 bases and J 4 bases; nucleotides not matched to a gene: 4. The CDR3 extends over 13 amino acids. The CDR3 nucleotides are TGTGCCAGCAGTGGACAGGGCCTTTACGAGCAGTACTTC. It yields the protein CASSGQGLYEQYF.

The chain links TRBV20-1 to TRBJ2-6; possibly TRBD1 for D (6 bases). With 3 bases removed from V and 2 bases from J, the gap between germline ends came to 11 bases. In germline, CDR1 is DFQATT, CDR2 SNEGSKA (reference sequence). The CDR3 loop spans 15 amino acids. This CDR3 is CSASQPGAGANVLTF. CDR3 bases: TGCAGTGCTAGTCAACCAGGGGCTGGGGCCAACGTCCTGACTTTC.

J is TRBJ2-1 and V is TRBV18, with D possibly matching TRBD2 (7 bases). With 0 bases removed from V and 0 bases from J, the gap between germline ends came to 21 bases. CDR1 is KGHSH and CDR2 is LQKENI in the germline V gene. There are 20 residues in the CDR3. CDR3: CASSPPRDITAGNSYNEQFF. The CDR3 DNA reads TGTGCCAGCTCACCACCAAGGGACATAACAGCGGGAAACTCCTACAATGAGCAGTTCTTC.

Notes on this clonotype: This may arise from a read error, as a much more abundant clone is one base away. This chain links TRBV5-1 with TRBJ2-1; D tentatively reads TRBD1 or TRBD2 (5 bases each). Germline V gene data show CDR1 as SGHRS and CDR2 as YFSETQ. This CDR3 contains 15 residues. V lost 5 bases, J lost 4 bases, and 16 bases lay in between. The CDR3 spells CASRSGTNSYNEQFF. CDR3 in DNA: TGCGCCAGCAGATCGGGGACGAATTCATACAATGAGCAGTTCTTC. The complete variable domain, with remaining parts taken from reference TRBV5-1 and TRBJ2-1, reads KAGVTQTPRYLIKTRGQQVTLSCSPISGHRSVSWYQQTPGQGLQFLFEYFSETQRNKGNFPGRFSGRQFSNSRSEMNVSTLELGDSALYLCASRSGTNSYNEQFFGPGTRLTVL.

A few counts support this clonotype. The chain combines TRBV27 with TRBJ1-5, with D maybe TRBD1 (5 bases). This CDR3 has 13 amino acids. CDR1 and CDR2 from the germline V gene are MNHEY and SMNVEV (reference sequence). Trimming pared 7 bases from V and 5 bases from J, leaving 12 bases between. The CDR3 is CASKTGGDQPQHF. The DNA for the CDR3 is TGTGCCAGCAAAACGGGAGGGGATCAGCCCCAGCATTTT.

This clonotype was counted between two and nine times. The CDR3 region has the DNA TGTGCCAGCAGTTTAGTGGCAGCTGCTAACTATGGCTACACCTTC. Residues: CASSLVAAANYGYTF. The chain has TRBV12-3 or TRBV12-4 and TRBJ1-2; D unresolved. This CDR3 spans 15 amino acids. Trimming took off 1 base at V and 0 bases at J, with 9 bases between the two ends.

This clonotype showed up just a few times. The rearrangement joins TRBV24-1 to TRBJ2-2; D perhaps matches TRBD2 (5 bases). Trimming left V 3 bases short and J 0 bases short, with 10 bases between. This CDR3 comprises 16 residues. Looked up from germline, CDR1 is KGHDR and CDR2 is SFDVKD. CDR3 coding DNA: TGTGCCACCAGTGATGCCCGGGGAGCGAACACCGGGGAGCTGTTTTTT. Residues: CATSDARGANTGELFF.

This clonotype was counted between two and nine times. The rearrangement joins TRBV7-8 to TRBJ2-3; tentatively, D is TRBD1 or TRBD2 (5 bases each). This CDR3 has 15 residues. Per germline, CDR1 SGHVS and CDR2 FQNEAQ. Deletions cut 1 base from V and 3 bases from J, with 11 bases between. CDR3: CASSLVGVGTDTQYF. The CDR3 nucleotides read TGTGCCAGCAGCTTAGTGGGGGTTGGTACAGATACGCAGTATTTT.

At least ten counts were recorded for this clonotype. The rearrangement uses TRBV27 and TRBJ2-3; D assignment may be TRBD1 or TRBD2 (5 bases each). This CDR3 contains 13 residues. CDR1 is MNHEY and CDR2 is SMNVEV in the germline V gene (reference sequence). V gave up 3 bases and J gave up 10 bases, with 14 bases separating them. The CDR3, as DNA: TGTGCCAGCAGTTTCGGGACGGCGAGGGCGCAGTATTTT. Translating gives CASSFGTARAQYF.

This chain links TRBV27 with TRBJ2-1, with D perhaps TRBD1 (7 bases). From germline, CDR1 is MNHEY and CDR2 SMNVEV (reference sequence). This CDR3 comprises 14 residues. V was clipped by 4 bases and J by 9 bases, with 16 bases between them. DNA for the CDR3: TGTGCCAGCAGTTCCGGGACAGTGGGAGGTGAGCAGTTCTTC. Translating it yields CASSSGTVGGEQFF.

The V gene is TRBV29-1, the J gene TRBJ1-1; D unclear. There are 15 residues in the CDR3. CDR1 is SQVTM and CDR2 is ANQGSEA in the germline V gene. Trimming cost V 3 bases and J 5 bases, with 19 bases left between them. CDR3 loop: CSVEGSISGLTEAFF. The DNA for the CDR3 is TGCAGCGTTGAGGGGTCCATCTCGGGGTTGACTGAAGCTTTCTTT. The full variable domain, in which reference TRBV29-1 and TRBJ1-1 provide the parts outside the CDR3, is SAVISQKPSRDICQRGTSLTIQCQVDSQVTMMFWYRQQPGQSLTLIATANQGSEATYESGFVIDKFPISRPNLTFSTLTVSNMSPEDSSIYLCSVEGSISGLTEAFFGQGTRLTVV.

Only a few counts were recorded for this clonotype. The chain uses TRBV7-2 and TRBJ2-7, with 7 bases that match TRBD2. The CDR3 has 15 residues. Trimming removed 1 base from V and 2 bases from J; junction bases left unmatched: 5. The germline gives CDR1 SGHTA, CDR2 FQGNSA. CDR3 loop: CASSLVGGDPYEQYF. The CDR3 bases are TGTGCCAGCAGCTTAGTTGGGGGGGACCCCTACGAGCAGTACTTC.

This clonotype was detected a few times. The V gene is TRBV12-3 or TRBV12-4, the J gene TRBJ2-6; D not resolved. The CDR3 is 14 amino acids. The V and J ends lost 7 bases and 0 bases respectively, with 7 bases between them. CDR3 nucleotides: TGTGCCAGCACCACCAGCTCTGGGGCCAACGTCCTGACTTTC. It is translated as CASTTSSGANVLTF.

This clonotype was seen a few times. This rearrangement joins TRBV28 to TRBJ2-7; D might be TRBD1 (6 bases). The CDR3 consists of 15 residues. The V gene lost 5 bases and the J gene lost 4 bases, with 18 bases spanning the gap. Germline CDR1 reads MDHEN; CDR2 reads SYDVKM. The CDR3 spells CASSSRDTYPYEQYF. The CDR3 DNA follows: TGTGCCAGCAGTAGCCGGGACACCTATCCTTACGAGCAGTACTTC.

This clonotype was detected ten times or more. This chain joins TRBV7-2 and TRBJ2-7, with 8 bases lining up with TRBD1. The CDR3 is 14 amino acids. Unmatched junction bases numbered 7, after V lost 5 bases and J lost 4 bases. Germline V gene sequence: CDR1 SGHTA, CDR2 FQGNSA. In nucleotides, the CDR3 is TGTGCCAGCAGCCCAACAGGACAGGGTTACGAGCAGTACTTC. Translating gives CASSPTGQGYEQYF.

The rearrangement joins TRBV20-1 to TRBJ2-7; 9 bases match TRBD2. V shed 2 bases and J 5 bases; nucleotides not matched to a gene: 10. This CDR3 comprises 15 residues. CDR1 and CDR2 from the germline V gene are DFQATT and SNEGSKA (reference sequence). CDR3 residues: CSARFQYSSGNEQYF. The CDR3 coding sequence is TGCAGTGCTAGATTCCAGTACTCTAGCGGGAACGAGCAGTACTTC.

J is TRBJ1-4 and V is TRBV5-1; maybe TRBD1 (6 bases). V lost 1 base and J lost 3, with 10 bases in between. CDR3 length: 15 residues. Per germline, CDR1 SGHRS and CDR2 YFSETQ. In DNA, the CDR3 is TGCGCCAGCAGCTTGTGGGGGGCGTCTAATGAAAAACTGTTTTTT. Translation gives CASSLWGASNEKLFF.

The gene calls are TRBV4-2 and TRBJ2-5; 7 bases fit TRBD2. CDR1 LGHNA and CDR2 YNFKEQ come from the germline V gene. The CDR3 has 15 residues. The trim removed 0 bases at V and 4 bases at J, leaving 5 bases unmatched. CDR3 in DNA: TGTGCCAGCAGCCAAGATGGCACTAGCGTAGAGACCCAGTACTTC. Translated: CASSQDGTSVETQYF.

The J gene is TRBJ2-7, the V gene TRBV12-2; whether TRBD1, the table's D call, matches the DNA was not checked. TRBV12-2 is described as a pseudogene. The CDR3 is made up of 15 amino acids. The CDR3 DNA reads as TGTGCAAGTCGCTCTCGGGACCCGAGAGTCTACGAGCAGTACTTC. It encodes CASRSRDPRVYEQYF.

V usage is TRBV5-5 and J usage is TRBJ2-3; either TRBD1 or TRBD2 may supply D (5 bases each). CDR1 is SGHKS, CDR2 YYEKEE, per germline (reference sequence). V was trimmed by 0 bases and J by 8 bases, leaving 22 bases between them. The CDR3 loop spans 17 amino acids. The CDR3 nucleotides read TGTGCCAGCAGCTTGGCTTGGGCCCCGAGGGGCGGAGGTACGCAGTATTTT. This sequence encodes CASSLAWAPRGGGTQYF.

This clonotype was seen only a few times. The chain links TRBV2 to TRBJ2-2, with TRBD1 matching over 10 bases. Trimming cost V 6 bases and J 3 bases; bases outside gene matches: 4. From germline, CDR1 is SNHLY and CDR2 FYNNEI. The CDR3 sequence is 15 residues long. The CDR3 nucleotides are TGTGCCAGCAGAGTGGACAGGGGGTACACCGGGGAGCTGTTTTTT. Amino acid sequence: CASRVDRGYTGELFF. The full variable domain, rest sourced from reference TRBV2 and TRBJ2-2, is EPEVTQTPSHQVTQMGQEVILRCVPISNHLYFYWYRQILGQKVEFLVSFYNNEISEKSEIFDDQFSVERPDGSNFTLKIRSTKLEDSAMYFCASRVDRGYTGELFFGEGSRLTVL.

This clonotype was detected only a few times. The J gene is TRBJ2-3, the V gene TRBV20-1; TRBD2 agrees at 11 bases. The V and J ends lost 6 bases and 4 bases, in that order; junction bases with no gene match: 6. CDR3 length: 14 amino acids. Germline V gene lookup returns CDR1 DFQATT and CDR2 SNEGSKA (reference sequence). The CDR3 region has the DNA TGCAGTGCCGTCGCTAGCGGGAGGTCAGATACGCAGTATTTT. It specifies CSAVASGRSDTQYF.

This clonotype was detected many times. The chain has TRBV20-1 and TRBJ2-5; 9 nucleotides line up with TRBD1. The CDR3 runs 16 residues. The germline V gene has CDR1 DFQATT and CDR2 SNEGSKA (reference sequence). V lost 3 bases and J lost 2; bases outside the gene matches: 10. The CDR3: CSARSNRDREQETQYF. Here the CDR3 DNA reads TGCAGTGCTAGGAGTAACCGGGACAGGGAACAAGAGACCCAGTACTTC.

This clonotype was counted only a few times. The chain has TRBV20-1 and TRBJ2-5, with 14 nucleotides matching TRBD2. With 1 base clipped from V and 0 bases from J, the junction kept 4 bases outside the gene matches. The V gene's germline CDR1 is DFQATT and CDR2 SNEGSKA (reference sequence). The CDR3 loop spans 17 amino acids. CDR3: CSARVTSGRVNQETQYF. The CDR3 bases are TGCAGTGCTAGAGTGACTAGCGGGAGGGTTAACCAAGAGACCCAGTACTTC.

The table lists this clonotype with a few counts. The genes are TRBV10-2 and TRBJ2-3, with TRBD2 matching 10 bases. From germline, CDR1 is WSHSY and CDR2 SAAADI. The CDR3 length is 17 residues. The trim removed 3 bases at V and 6 bases at J, leaving 12 bases unmatched. CDR3 nucleotide sequence: TGCGCCAGCAGTGACCCAGCGGGGGGGTATCTGGGCGATACGCAGTATTTT. It translates to CASSDPAGGYLGDTQYF.

This clonotype was recorded at least ten times. The CDR3 nucleotides are TGTGCCAGCACAACGAACACTGAAGCTTTCTTT. Translating gives CASTTNTEAFF. The V call is TRBV28, the J call TRBJ1-1; D remains unclear. Germline values: CDR1 MDHEN, CDR2 SYDVKM. V lost 7 bases and J lost 1, with 4 bases in between. CDR3 length equals 11 residues.

V is TRBV28 and J is TRBJ1-5, with 8 positions matching TRBD1. Per germline, CDR1 MDHEN and CDR2 SYDVKM. V gave up 5 bases and J gave up 0 bases; unmatched junction bases: 15. The CDR3 runs 19 residues. CDR3 bases: TGTGCCAGCAGTACCGCCATCAGGGGGCCGGCGCGTAGCAATCAGCCCCAGCATTTT. It encodes CASSTAIRGPARSNQPQHF.

The gene calls are TRBV5-1 and TRBJ2-3; D not resolved. The CDR3 is 18 amino acids. Looked up from germline, CDR1 is SGHRS and CDR2 is YFSETQ. V was pared by 4 bases and J by 3 bases, with 24 bases between. This CDR3 reads CASSKNSPGSLRTDTQYF. CDR3 DNA: TGCGCCAGCAGCAAAAATTCGCCAGGTTCATTAAGGACAGATACGCAGTATTTT.